This T cell receptor beta chain was obtained from a study of blood T cell repertoires in COVID-19. The table came from immunoSEQ multiplex PCR; TCRdb's copy has only in-frame clones and leaves some out. The sample carries around 300,000 clones, over 80% recorded once. This TCR derives from a woman between 45 and 60 years old with COVID-19, enrolled during active disease. Sequencing used peripheral blood.

The CDR3 DNA sequence: TGTGCCAGCAGCTCAGACATGAACACTGAAGCTTTCTTT. Translation gives CASSSDMNTEAFF. The rearrangement links TRBV11-2 to TRBJ1-1; D call uncertain. This CDR3 has 13 amino acids. The germline V gene encodes CDR1 SGHAT and CDR2 FQNNGV. The V end lost 4 bases, the J end lost 0 bases, and 6 bases lay between the germline ends.